Below, 16 T cell receptor beta chains from the same sample are listed, as sequenced in a study of T cells in Graves' hyperthyroidism and ophthalmopathy. The TCR beta CDR3 regions underwent amplification using RNA transcripts as the source. During a first-round RT-PCR of the TCR CDR3, the HTBI primer set was used. TCRdb analysed the multiplex PCR reads with MiXCR anew, one entry per CDR3 protein. This sample carries around 440,000 distinct CDR3 sequences, around a sixth of them seen once, and the ten largest clones take 11% to 15%. The sequencing input was blood. These receptors all stem from a woman aged 18-29 years with Graves' hyperthyroidism.

This clonotype was observed a few times. This chain uses TRBV7-9 with TRBJ2-1; 12 bases are shared with TRBD2. Per the germline V gene, CDR1 is SEHNR and CDR2 is FQNEAQ (reference sequence). This CDR3 has 14 amino acids. V shed 0 bases, J shed 13 bases, and the junction held 4 bases outside the gene matches. The DNA of the CDR3 is TGTGCCAGCAGCTTAGCATGGACTAGCGGGACACAGTTCTTC. Its translation: CASSLAWTSGTQFF.

To note about this clonotype: A much bigger clone sits one base away, suggesting this may be a read error. The chain carries TRBV5-4 and TRBJ1-1, with unresolved D. CDR3 length: 13 residues. The V gene's germline CDR1 is SGHNT and CDR2 YYREEE (reference sequence). CDR3 nucleotides: TGTGCCAGCAGCCAAACAGTCAACACTGAAGCTCTCTTT. It specifies CASSQTVNTEALF.

This clonotype was counted at least ten times. The rearrangement links TRBV28 to TRBJ2-5; 9 bases agree with TRBD2. This CDR3 has 15 amino acids. V was pared by 3 bases and J by 3 bases, with 5 bases of the junction left unmatched. The germline gives CDR1 MDHEN, CDR2 SYDVKM. DNA of the CDR3: TGTGCCAGCAGTTTTCTAGCGGGGATGGAAGAGACCCAGTACTTC. Translation gives CASSFLAGMEETQYF.

This clonotype occurred many times. The V gene is TRBV7-9, the J gene TRBJ2-1, with TRBD2 identical over 8 bases. With V trimmed by 1 base and J by 5 bases, 7 bases remained unmatched. The CDR3 has 16 amino acids. The germline V gene has CDR1 SEHNR and CDR2 FQNEAQ (reference sequence). The CDR3 nucleotides are TGTGCCAGCAGCTTAGGAGGCGGGAGGCTGAACAATGAGCAGTTCTTC. This encodes CASSLGGGRLNNEQFF.

This chain links TRBV4-1 with TRBJ2-7; D unclear. The assigned J gene may be wrong: the sequence end matches TRBJ2-1 better. Germline V gives CDR1 MGHRA, CDR2 YSYEKL. There are 16 residues in the CDR3. CDR3 region: CASSQDSRVKAYEQFF. CDR3 DNA: TGCGCCAGCAGCCAAGATAGTAGGGTAAAGGCCTACGAGCAGTTCTTC.

Of note for this clonotype: A single base separates this from a much larger clone, so it may be a read error. V gene TRBV3-1 combines with J gene TRBJ2-3; TRBD1 matches at 9 bases. J lost 2 bases, V lost 0 bases, and 9 bases had no gene match. Germline lookup yields CDR1 LGHDT and CDR2 YNNKEL (reference sequence). This CDR3 contains 18 residues. CDR3 in amino acids: CASSQDARDRDPTDTQYF. The CDR3 DNA follows: TGTGCCAGCAGCCAAGATGCGCGGGACAGGGATCCCACAGATACGCAGTATTTT.

V usage is TRBV20-1 and J usage is TRBJ2-3, with D uncertain. Germline loops: CDR1 DFQATT, CDR2 SNEGSKA (reference sequence). V was cut by 3 bases and J by 1 base, with 11 bases left in between. The CDR3 is 14 amino acids. The CDR3 nucleotides are TGCAGTGCTAGGTCTACAGAGGGCACAGATACGCAGTATTTT. Translation gives CSARSTEGTDTQYF.

The rearrangement joins TRBV6-1 to TRBJ2-4, with D unresolved. Germline V gene data show CDR1 as MNHNS and CDR2 as SASEGT. Between the trimmed V and J ends, which lost 11 bases and 2 bases, there was a span of 16 bases. CDR3 size: 14 residues. CDR3: CAVARANSKNIQYF. CDR3 nucleotides: TGTGCCGTAGCCCGGGCCAACTCCAAAAACATTCAGTACTTC.

This clonotype was detected many times. This chain joins TRBV11-1 and TRBJ2-1, with D uncertain. The germline CDR1 and CDR2 sequences are SGHAT and FQDESV (reference sequence). The CDR3 has 14 residues. V was pared by 2 bases and J by 2 bases, with 7 bases between. In DNA form, the CDR3 reads TGTGCCAGCAGCTTAAGGCGGACCTACAATGAGCAGTTCTTC. It translates to CASSLRRTYNEQFF.

This clonotype appeared a few times. The V call is TRBV27, the J call TRBJ1-2, with D possibly TRBD1 on 6 matching bases. Germline V gene data show CDR1 as MNHEY and CDR2 as SMNVEV (reference sequence). The CDR3 has 15 residues. V was cut by 8 bases and J by 6 bases, with 22 bases left in between. The CDR3, as DNA: TGTGCCAGCCGCCACCAGGGGCAGCTACTGGATGGCTACACCTTC. As protein: CASRHQGQLLDGYTF.

This chain joins TRBV10-3 and TRBJ1-3, with D possibly being TRBD1 (5 bases). Between the trimmed V and J ends, which lost 10 bases and 3 bases, there was a span of 19 bases. CDR3 length equals 15 residues. CDR1 is ENHRY and CDR2 is SYGVKD in the germline V gene. CDR3 region: CATTARASIGNTIYF. Written as DNA, the CDR3 is TGTGCCACCACCGCCAGGGCCTCTATTGGAAACACCATATATTTT.

The chain couples TRBV27 to TRBJ1-2; 11 bases agree with TRBD1. This CDR3 region has 17 residues. Germline values: CDR1 MNHEY, CDR2 SMNVEV (reference sequence). The V gene end was trimmed by 5 bases and the J gene end by 4 bases; junction bases not matched to a gene: 12. DNA of the CDR3: TGTGCCAGCAGTCGGGACAGGGGGATCATTGGTGGCTATGGCTACACCTTC. It is translated as CASSRDRGIIGGYGYTF.

V is TRBV19 and J is TRBJ1-2; 9 nucleotides match TRBD1. The CDR3 has 14 amino acids. V shed 8 bases and J 6 bases; nucleotides not matched to a gene: 10. Per the germline V gene, CDR1 is LNHDA and CDR2 is SQIVND (reference sequence). This chain's CDR3 is CASGTWGTGNGYTF. The DNA for the CDR3 is TGTGCCAGTGGTACTTGGGGGACAGGGAATGGCTACACCTTC.

This clonotype has ten or more counts. The chain links TRBV2 to TRBJ1-1, with a weak D call TRBD1 (5 bases). The CDR3 totals 15 residues. With 6 bases removed from V and 3 bases from J, the gap between germline ends came to 17 bases. The germline V gene encodes CDR1 SNHLY and CDR2 FYNNEI. CDR3 sequence (DNA): TGTGCCAGCAGCCCCCCCAGGTCCAGGGACACTGAAGCTTTCTTT. Amino acid sequence: CASSPPRSRDTEAFF.

This sequence joins TRBV4-3 and TRBJ1-4; 8 bases line up with TRBD1. Looked up from germline, CDR1 is LGHNA and CDR2 is YSLEER. The CDR3 totals 14 residues. Germline trimming cut 7 bases from V and 8 bases from J; bases unmatched to any gene: 9. The DNA of the CDR3 is TGCGCCAGCACCTCCAGGGGGCTTCAAGAAAAACTGTTTTTT. The encoded protein is CASTSRGLQEKLFF.

This clonotype appeared a few times. The chain joins TRBV5-5 to TRBJ2-1; 11 bases align to TRBD2. The CDR3 runs 17 residues. Germline CDR1 reads SGHKS; CDR2 reads YYEKEE (reference sequence). J lost 9 bases, V lost 0 bases, and 11 bases had no gene match. The CDR3 spells CASSLDGLAGLAREQFF. The CDR3, as DNA: TGTGCCAGCAGCTTGGACGGACTAGCGGGTTTGGCCCGTGAGCAGTTCTTC. Filled out from reference TRBV5-5 and TRBJ2-1, the complete variable domain reads DAGVTQSPTHLIKTRGQQVTLRCSPISGHKSVSWYQQVLGQGPQFIFQYYEKEERGRGNFPDRFSARQFPNYSSELNVNALLLGDSALYLCASSLDGLAGLAREQFFGPGTRLTVL.